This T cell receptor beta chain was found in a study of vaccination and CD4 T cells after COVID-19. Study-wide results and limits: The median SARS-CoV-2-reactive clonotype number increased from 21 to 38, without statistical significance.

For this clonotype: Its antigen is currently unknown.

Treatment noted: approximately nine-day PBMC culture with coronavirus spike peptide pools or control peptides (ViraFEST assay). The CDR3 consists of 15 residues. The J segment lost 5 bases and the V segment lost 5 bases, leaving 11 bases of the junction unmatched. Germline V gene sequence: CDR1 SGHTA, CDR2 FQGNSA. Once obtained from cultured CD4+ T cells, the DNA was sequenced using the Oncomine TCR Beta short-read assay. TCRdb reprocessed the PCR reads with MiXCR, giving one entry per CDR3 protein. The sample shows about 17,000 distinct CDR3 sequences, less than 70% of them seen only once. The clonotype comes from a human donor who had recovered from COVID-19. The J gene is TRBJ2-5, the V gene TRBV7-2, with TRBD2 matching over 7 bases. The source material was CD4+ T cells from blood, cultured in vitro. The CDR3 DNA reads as TGTGCCAGCAGCAAACAGCCGGGGGGATGGGAGACCCAGTACTTC. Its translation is CASSKQPGGWETQYF.